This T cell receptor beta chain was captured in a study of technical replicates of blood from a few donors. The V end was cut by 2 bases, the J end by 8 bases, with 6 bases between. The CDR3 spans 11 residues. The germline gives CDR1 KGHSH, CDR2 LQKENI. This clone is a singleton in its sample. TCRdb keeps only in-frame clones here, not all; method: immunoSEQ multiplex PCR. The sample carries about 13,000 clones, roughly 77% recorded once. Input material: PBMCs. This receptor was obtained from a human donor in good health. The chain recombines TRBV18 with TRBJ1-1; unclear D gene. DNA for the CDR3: TGTGCCAGCTCACCAATCTTAGAAGCTTTCTTT. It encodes CASSPILEAFF.